These 21 T cell receptor beta chains came from one sample sequenced in a study of memory CD4+ T cells and cytomegalovirus serostatus. Single viable CD3+CD4+CD8-CD45RO+ cells were sorted as the memory CD4+ T cells. TCRdb keeps only in-frame clones here, not all; method: immunoSEQ multiplex PCR. The sample consists of some 44,000 clones, more than 60% of them appearing once. The sequencing input was memory CD4+ T cells from blood. Receptors were obtained from an adult in good health and CMV-seronegative.

The V gene is TRBV18, the J gene TRBJ2-3; the match to TRBD2 covers 10 bases. The CDR3 runs 15 residues. Germline V gene sequence: CDR1 KGHSH, CDR2 LQKENI. V dropped 2 bases and J dropped 6; count of bases not matched to a gene: 5. CDR3: CASSPSGGAADTQYF. The CDR3 DNA reads as TGTGCCAGCTCACCAAGCGGGGGGGCCGCTGATACGCAGTATTTT.

This clone has just a few counts. The V gene is TRBV13, the J gene TRBJ2-5, with D possibly being TRBD1 (6 bases). Trimming pared 5 bases from V and 3 bases from J, leaving 13 bases between. The CDR3 sequence is 14 residues long. The germline gives CDR1 PRHDT, CDR2 FYEKMQ (reference sequence). The CDR3 sequence: CASSPWPGEETQYF. As DNA, the CDR3 is TGTGCCAGCAGCCCTTGGCCAGGGGAAGAGACCCAGTACTTC.

This clone was detected only a few times. The chain has TRBV7-9 and TRBJ2-7; a possible D gene is TRBD1 (6 bases). The germline V and J ends were trimmed by 5 bases and 5 bases, with 16 bases remaining between them. The germline gives CDR1 SEHNR, CDR2 FQNEAQ (reference sequence). The CDR3 spans 14 residues. For the CDR3, the DNA is TGTGCCAGCAGCATAGAGCGCCCAGGGGACGAGCAGTACTTC. Translation gives CASSIERPGDEQYF.

The J gene is TRBJ2-1, the V gene TRBV18; 11 bases are a match to TRBD2. The V segment lost 2 bases and the J segment 3 bases; nucleotides outside the gene matches: 9. This CDR3 contains 18 residues. Germline V gene lookup returns CDR1 KGHSH and CDR2 LQKENI. CDR3 loop: CASSPWASGGLDYNEQFF. CDR3 coding DNA: TGTGCCAGCTCACCATGGGCTAGCGGGGGGCTCGACTACAATGAGCAGTTCTTC.

This sequence joins TRBV4-1 and TRBJ2-5; 10 nucleotides agree with TRBD2. This CDR3 comprises 17 residues. Unmatched junction bases numbered 11, after V lost 0 bases and J lost 7 bases. Germline V gives CDR1 MGHRA, CDR2 YSYEKL. The CDR3 loop is CASSQDTVAGGAGTQYF. The CDR3 DNA reads as TGCGCCAGCAGCCAAGATACGGTAGCGGGGGGCGCAGGGACCCAGTACTTC.

This sequence joins TRBV25-1 and TRBJ1-4; 7 bases map to TRBD1. The germline CDR1 and CDR2 sequences are MGHDK and SYGVNS. This CDR3 region has 14 residues. V trimming: 5 bases; J trimming: 8 bases; junction bases outside the gene matches: 8. The CDR3 sequence is CASSRVQGTEKLFF. CDR3 in DNA: TGTGCCAGCAGTCGGGTACAGGGGACAGAAAAACTGTTTTTT.

This clone is judged medium-sized (0.01 to 0.1%). This chain links TRBV2 with TRBJ2-1; unclear D gene. Germline CDR1 reads SNHLY; CDR2 reads FYNNEI. There are 13 residues in the CDR3. Trimming shortened V by 5 bases and J by 4 bases, and 9 bases separated the two germline ends. The CDR3 DNA reads TGTGCCAGCAGTCGTGCAGAATACAATGAGCAGTTCTTC. This encodes CASSRAEYNEQFF.

This clone was observed a single time. V gene TRBV9 combines with J gene TRBJ2-7; a possible D gene is TRBD1 (8 bases). V lost 0 bases and J 5 bases, leaving 15 bases between the germline ends. The V gene's germline CDR1 is SGDLS and CDR2 YYNGEE. The CDR3 has 15 residues. CDR3 amino acids: CASSVGTGRVDEQYF. The DNA for the CDR3 is TGTGCCAGCAGCGTAGGGACAGGGAGGGTTGACGAGCAGTACTTC. Using reference TRBV9 and TRBJ2-7 for the parts outside the CDR3, the full variable domain is DSGVTQTPKHLITATGQRVTLRCSPRSGDLSVYWYQQSLDQGLQFLIQYYNGEERAKGNILERFSAQQFPDLHSELNLSSLELGDSALYFCASSVGTGRVDEQYFGPGTRLTVT.

There are a few counts of this clone. V and J are TRBV2 and TRBJ1-6; 11 bases line up with TRBD1. The germline CDR1 and CDR2 sequences are SNHLY and FYNNEI. V lost 4 bases, J lost 8 bases, and 4 bases stayed unmatched. The length of the CDR3 is 15 residues. CDR3 sequence reads: CASSVGQGADSPLHF. The CDR3 DNA reads TGTGCCAGCAGTGTCGGACAGGGGGCTGATTCACCCCTCCACTTT.

The V gene is TRBV7-2, the J gene TRBJ2-1, with D tentatively TRBD1 (5 bases). This CDR3 spans 16 amino acids. Germline lookup yields CDR1 SGHTA and CDR2 FQGNSA. With 6 bases removed from V and 7 bases from J, the gap between germline ends came to 22 bases. The CDR3 here is CASSLGHGAGMNEQFF. DNA of the CDR3: TGTGCCAGCAGTCTCGGCCATGGGGCAGGAATGAATGAGCAGTTCTTC.

Here the CDR3 DNA reads TGTGCCAGTAGTATCGGCCCTCGGCCCCAGCATTTT. Protein: CASSIGPRPQHF. This chain uses TRBV19 with TRBJ1-5; D remains unclear. The V gene's germline CDR1 is LNHDA and CDR2 SQIVND (reference sequence). Trimming cost V 3 bases and J 9 bases, with 9 bases left between them. This CDR3 has 12 amino acids.

This chain connects TRBV6-5 to TRBJ2-7; D not resolved. Looked up from germline, CDR1 is MNHEY and CDR2 is SVGAGI. There are 12 residues in the CDR3. V lost 2 bases and J 4 bases, leaving 6 bases between the germline ends. CDR3 protein: CASSYDRYEQYF. The CDR3 DNA sequence: TGTGCCAGCAGTTACGATCGATACGAGCAGTACTTC.

This rearrangement joins TRBV7-2 to TRBJ2-5; D is ambiguous. With 3 bases removed from V and 2 bases from J, the gap between germline ends came to 7 bases. Germline V gene lookup returns CDR1 SGHTA and CDR2 FQGNSA. The CDR3 sequence is 13 residues long. CDR3 region: CASSFWRQETQYF. CDR3 DNA: TGTGCCAGCAGCTTTTGGCGGCAAGAGACCCAGTACTTC. The complete variable domain, with remaining parts taken from reference TRBV7-2 and TRBJ2-5, reads GAGVSQSPSNKVTEKGKDVELRCDPISGHTALYWYRQSLGQGLEFLIYFQGNSAPDKSGLPSDRFSAERTGGSVSTLTIQRTQQEDSAVYLCASSFWRQETQYFGPGTRLLVL.

The V and J genes are TRBV6-6 and TRBJ1-3; 7 bases match TRBD1. V lost 5 bases, J lost 4 bases, and 8 bases stayed unmatched. The CDR3 sequence is 15 residues long. CDR1 is MNHNY, CDR2 SVGAGI, per germline (reference sequence). The CDR3 is CASSRGTARGNTIYF. DNA of the CDR3: TGTGCCAGCAGTAGGGGGACAGCCCGGGGAAACACCATATATTTT.

In its sample, this clone was seen a few times. The chain employs TRBV7-3 and TRBJ1-1; D gene unclear. Germline V gene lookup returns CDR1 SGHTA and CDR2 FQGTGA. The CDR3 runs to 14 residues. V dropped 0 bases and J dropped 5 bases, with 10 bases sitting between them. Here the CDR3 DNA reads TGTGCCAGCAGCTTAACCCCCGGAGTGACTGAAGCTTTCTTT. Its translation is CASSLTPGVTEAFF.

The chain is built from TRBV9 and TRBJ2-2; D gene uncertain. The V gene lost 4 bases and the J gene lost 7 bases, with 11 bases spanning the gap. The CDR3 is 13 residues long. Germline V lookup: CDR1 SGDLS, CDR2 YYNGEE. CDR3 protein: CASSYLVDGELFF. CDR3 nucleotide sequence: TGTGCCAGCAGCTATCTTGTGGACGGGGAGCTGTTTTTT.

The CDR3: CASSFEGHYGYTF. Written as DNA, the CDR3 is TGTGCCAGCAGTTTTGAGGGGCACTATGGCTACACCTTC. The chain has TRBV28 and TRBJ1-2; TRBD1 might be the D (5 bases). V was trimmed by 3 bases and J by 3 bases, leaving 8 bases between them. CDR3 length: 13 residues. CDR1 MDHEN and CDR2 SYDVKM come from the germline V gene.

CDR3 coding DNA: TGTGCCAGCAGCAAAGGCGGCAGTCCTAGCAATCAGCCCCAGCATTTT. It encodes CASSKGGSPSNQPQHF. V is TRBV21-1 and J is TRBJ1-5. TRBV21-1 is tagged as a pseudogene. The CDR3 covers 16 residues.

The V and J genes are TRBV7-2 and TRBJ2-5; a weak D match, TRBD1 (6 bases). The CDR3 has 13 amino acids. Trimming cost V 5 bases and J 1 base, with 8 bases left between them. Germline values: CDR1 SGHTA, CDR2 FQGNSA. In DNA form, the CDR3 reads TGTGCCAGCAGCCCGGACAGCCAAGAGACCCAGTACTTC. As protein: CASSPDSQETQYF.

This chain links TRBV30 with TRBJ1-5; D gene ambiguous. The CDR3 contains 17 residues. The ends were cut back, 0 bases at V and 4 bases at J, with 19 bases in the middle. Looked up from germline, CDR1 is GTSNPN and CDR2 is SVGIG (reference sequence). The CDR3 nucleotides are TGTGCCTGGAGTGTTAAATCCGGCGGAATCGGGAATCAGCCCCAGCATTTT. As protein: CAWSVKSGGIGNQPQHF.

This sequence joins TRBV2 and TRBJ2-4; D gene uncertain. The CDR3 totals 14 residues. V was pared by 5 bases and J by 6 bases, with 14 bases between. Germline V CDR1 and CDR2: SNHLY, FYNNEI. CDR3 nucleotide sequence: TGTGCCAGCAGTTCTGACGGGTTGGGAAACATTCAGTACTTC. This encodes CASSSDGLGNIQYF. The full variable domain, completed using reference TRBV2 and TRBJ2-4, is EPEVTQTPSHQVTQMGQEVILRCVPISNHLYFYWYRQILGQKVEFLVSFYNNEISEKSEIFDDQFSVERPDGSNFTLKIRSTKLEDSAMYFCASSSDGLGNIQYFGAGTRLSVL.